Here is one TCR beta chain with its context. This receptor's antigen is unknown. The sample holds no much larger clone one base away, and base qualities are not on file. To prepare the library, PCR was applied. The sample was run on a NextSeq 500. Bulk TCR libraries were generated as previously described, with the TCR primers listed in Table S5 used. Purification of total RNA was performed with the Qiagen AllPrep DNA/RNA kit. Before analysis, reads from multiple sequencing runs of one library were combined. Under the source paper's analysis protocol: Only reads with exact TCR constant sequence were kept, trimmed to 150 nt, and grouped by their 12-nt molecular barcodes. Reads within each barcode group were sub-clustered using a 15% Levenshtein threshold, and quality-weighted consensus sequences were constructed for each RNA molecule. Non-functional sequences were filtered out, along with any lower-count sequence sitting one edit away from another sequence. On the basis of fitting two negative binomial distributions, barcode sub-clusters with fewer than 20% of the maximum read count were discarded. Through fastp at Q25 and MiXCR, TCRdb rebuilt clones from the public reads, retaining in-frame beta chains. Identical CDR3 proteins give one entry, which carries the most common genes and DNA. TCRdb, not the original authors, processed these V and J calls. This sample gives some 680,000 distinct CDR3 sequences in total; around 25% of them show up just once. The leading ten clones occupy about 0.81% of the sample.

These data originate in a study of molecular identifiers for immune sequencing clone quantification (dated by TCRdb to 2017 to 2018). For context, the study as a whole: For a replicate experiment, the RNA from either about 20,000 or 100,000 naive CD8 T cells was divided into five aliquots, and four of those aliquots went on to sequencing. The study was a methods study using CD8 T cells to benchmark molecular-identifier clustering-based TCR repertoire sequencing (MIDCIRS) and TCR RNA copy counting.

Libraries of naive CD8 T cells were built from anywhere between about 19,000 and 1,100,000 sorted cells, with 10%, 30% or 50% of the purified RNA used. Naive CD8 T cells, defined as CD8+CD4-CCR7+CD45RA+, were FACS-sorted into RLT Plus buffer on a BD FACSAria II. Detection sensitivity was tested by spiking Jurkat RNA equal to approximately 9 TCR copies' worth into samples containing about 17,000-1,000,000 naive CD8 T cells. Enrichment of CD8 T cells was performed with RosetteSep CD8+ T Cell Enrichment Cocktail and Ficoll-Paque, after which ACK red cell lysis was carried out. The full study reports these points: When barcode sub-clustering was omitted, TCR diversity was inflated by chimeric consensus sequences, with chimeras reaching as high as 47%. Spiked-in Jurkat TCR RNA equivalent to a single cell was reported to be detectable even among some 910,000 naive CD8 T cells. Highly expanded clone sizes could be underestimated because identical TCR molecules may share a barcode. The naive libraries included spiked-in Jurkat TCR RNA (10 copies' worth), and this RNA is not part of the donor repertoire. In CMV-specific effector cells, clones with more than 20 RNA copies accounted for over 99% of molecules, whereas in naive cells such clones accounted for under 1%. Modeling estimated 3 to 3.5 recovered TCR RNA copies per cell, compared with around 9.7 by digital PCR, which implies about 32% capture efficiency.

This clonotype was obtained from a human donor in good health. Some libraries in this study had Jurkat cell RNA spiked in. Source material: naive CD8+ T cells from blood, with Jurkat cell RNA spiked in. What the cell subset or site label conveys for this sample: FACS-sorted CD8+CD4-CCR7+CD45RA+ naive T cells.

The CDR3 corresponds to CASSSGLTPEIYEQYF. The DNA reads as follows: TGTGCCAGTAGTTCAGGCCTAACACCCGAAATCTACGAGCAGTACTTC. The V gene is TRBV19 and the J gene is TRBJ2-7; the D gene remains uncertain. The CDR3 sequence holds 16 residues, the cysteine and phenylalanine included. The DNA shown is the 48-base CDR3, in frame from base 1. The junction shows trimming of 5 bases on V and 3 bases on J, plus 20 bases between the germline ends. The germline V gene (reference sequence) yields LNHDA for CDR1 and SQIVND for CDR2. When the CDR3 is completed using the reference TRBV19 and TRBJ2-7 genes on either side, the full variable domain is DGGITQSPKYLFRKEGQNVTLSCEQNLNHDAMYWYRQDPGQGLRLIYYSQIVNDFQKGDIAEGYSVSREKKESFPLTVTSAQKNPTAFYLCASSSGLTPEIYEQYFGPGTRLTVT.